These 25 T cell receptor beta chains were sequenced from one sample in a study of T cell responses to AZD1222 COVID-19 vaccine. Profiling relied on immunoSEQ multiplex PCR, and the TCRdb table lists in-frame clones only, not all of them. The sample carries under 70,000 clones, less than 90% recorded once. The sequences come from peripheral blood, collected on day 0 of AZD1222 vaccination. These receptors originate from an adult in good health.

The J gene is TRBJ2-1, the V gene TRBV7-2; D is ambiguous. The ends were cut back, 0 bases at V and 10 bases at J, with 7 bases in the middle. Germline lookup yields CDR1 SGHTA and CDR2 FQGNSA. The CDR3 spans 12 residues. This CDR3 reads CASSLASWEQFF. CDR3 coding DNA: TGTGCCAGCAGCTTAGCGAGTTGGGAGCAGTTCTTC. The whole variable domain, filled in from reference TRBV7-2 and TRBJ2-1, reads GAGVSQSPSNKVTEKGKDVELRCDPISGHTALYWYRQSLGQGLEFLIYFQGNSAPDKSGLPSDRFSAERTGGSVSTLTIQRTQQEDSAVYLCASSLASWEQFFGPGTRLTVL.

This clone was observed a handful of times. This chain uses TRBV9 with TRBJ1-6, with D uncertain. Trimming cost V 0 bases and J 0 bases, with 4 bases left between them. The CDR3 has 15 residues. The germline CDR1 and CDR2 sequences are SGDLS and YYNGEE. The CDR3 coding sequence is TGTGCCAGCAGCGTAGAGAGCTCCTATAATTCACCCCTCCACTTT. Its translation is CASSVESSYNSPLHF.

This chain connects TRBV7-2 to TRBJ2-1; 10 bases match TRBD2. The CDR3 has 15 amino acids. Unmatched junction bases numbered 7, after V lost 4 bases and J lost 7 bases. Germline CDR1 reads SGHTA; CDR2 reads FQGNSA. CDR3 loop: CASSSPSGSWNEQFF. CDR3 nucleotide sequence: TGTGCCAGCAGCTCGCCTAGCGGGAGCTGGAATGAGCAGTTCTTC.

The genes are TRBV2 and TRBJ2-7, with 7 bases identical to TRBD2. In germline, CDR1 is SNHLY, CDR2 FYNNEI. Germline trimming cut 11 bases from V and 4 bases from J; bases unmatched to any gene: 5. The CDR3 has 11 amino acids. DNA of the CDR3: TGTGCCGGGAGGGGAAAGTACGAGCAGTACTTC. Translated: CAGRGKYEQYF. Full variable domain (rest looked up from reference TRBV2 and TRBJ2-7): EPEVTQTPSHQVTQMGQEVILRCVPISNHLYFYWYRQILGQKVEFLVSFYNNEISEKSEIFDDQFSVERPDGSNFTLKIRSTKLEDSAMYFCAGRGKYEQYFGPGTRLTVT.

The genes are TRBV18 and TRBJ2-7; no definite D call. This CDR3 contains 15 residues. In germline, CDR1 is KGHSH, CDR2 LQKENI. V lost 0 bases and J lost 5, with 14 bases in between. The CDR3 DNA sequence: TGTGCCAGCTCACCACCGGAAGGTCCCCTCCACGAGCAGTACTTC. Translated: CASSPPEGPLHEQYF.

The chain joins TRBV25-1 to TRBJ2-1; no firm D call. The germline V gene encodes CDR1 MGHDK and CDR2 SYGVNS. The CDR3 runs to 11 residues. Trimming shortened V by 0 bases and J by 8 bases, and 2 bases separated the two germline ends. In DNA, the CDR3 is TGTGCCAGCAGTGAATACCATGAGCAGTTCTTC. As protein: CASSEYHEQFF.

V usage is TRBV21-1 and J usage is TRBJ2-3. TRBV21-1 is noted as a pseudogene. There are 16 residues in the CDR3. CDR3 bases: TGTGCCAGCAGCAAAGACTGGCCAGTCCTCACAGATACGCAGTATTTT. It is translated as CASSKDWPVLTDTQYF.

The rearrangement uses TRBV15 and TRBJ1-6, with D unresolved. The germline V gene has CDR1 LNHNV and CDR2 YYDKDF (reference sequence). V was pared by 1 base and J by 0 bases, with 7 bases between. The CDR3 covers 16 residues. CDR3 loop: CATSRARGSYNSPLHF. The CDR3 DNA sequence: TGTGCCACCAGCAGAGCCCGGGGCTCCTATAATTCACCCCTCCACTTT.

CDR3 loop: CATSLTGETDTQYF. The DNA for the CDR3 is TGTGCCACCAGTCTAACCGGGGAAACAGATACGCAGTATTTT. The V and J genes are TRBV24-1 and TRBJ2-3, with a tentative D call TRBD2 (5 bases). CDR1 is KGHDR, CDR2 SFDVKD, per germline. CDR3 length: 14 residues. V was trimmed by 6 bases and J by 3 bases, leaving 12 bases between them.

The V and J genes are TRBV14 and TRBJ2-7, with D uncertain. The CDR3 extends over 11 amino acids. The V end lost 6 bases, the J end lost 1 base, and 4 bases lay between the germline ends. Germline V gene sequence: CDR1 SGHDN, CDR2 FVKESK. The CDR3, as DNA: TGTGCCAGCAGTCCATCCTACGAGCAGTACTTC. Translation gives CASSPSYEQYF. Full variable domain (rest looked up from reference TRBV14 and TRBJ2-7): EAGVTQFPSHSVIEKGQTVTLRCDPISGHDNLYWYRRVMGKEIKFLLHFVKESKQDESGMPNNRFLAERTGGTYSTLKVQPAELEDSGVYFCASSPSYEQYFGPGTRLTVT.

Only one count was recorded for this clone. The chain has TRBV10-2 and TRBJ2-3; TRBD1 matches 11 bases. CDR1 and CDR2 (germline): WSHSY, SAAADI. The CDR3 is made up of 15 amino acids. With 6 bases clipped from V and 6 bases from J, the junction kept 8 bases outside the gene matches. The CDR3 DNA reads TGCGCCAGCAGCTCGGGACAGGGGGTCAGTGATACGCAGTATTTT. Its protein is CASSSGQGVSDTQYF.

This chain uses TRBV19 with TRBJ1-5; 8 bases are a match to TRBD1. With V trimmed by 1 base and J by 4 bases, 9 bases remained unmatched. CDR3 length: 17 residues. Germline-derived CDR1 and CDR2 are LNHDA and SQIVND (reference sequence). CDR3 sequence: CASSIVWTGRKNQPQHF. CDR3 in DNA: TGTGCCAGTAGTATAGTCTGGACAGGGAGGAAAAATCAGCCCCAGCATTTT.

The rearrangement joins TRBV11-2 to TRBJ2-2; D is possibly TRBD2 (6 bases). The germline V gene encodes CDR1 SGHAT and CDR2 FQNNGV. CDR3 size: 15 residues. V was shortened by 9 bases and J by 8 bases, with 22 bases between the two germline ends. The CDR3 is CASTSKKILAGELFF. In DNA, the CDR3 is TGTGCCAGTACCAGCAAGAAGATACTAGCTGGGGAGCTGTTTTTT.

The sample holds a few counts of this clone. The chain uses TRBV4-3 and TRBJ2-3, with 8 bases fitting TRBD1. Germline-derived CDR1 and CDR2 are LGHNA and YSLEER. CDR3 size: 19 residues. The V gene end was trimmed by 3 bases and the J gene end by 2 bases; junction bases not matched to a gene: 16. CDR3 amino acids: CASSQAFIDRGPSTDTQYF. As DNA, the CDR3 is TGCGCCAGCAGCCAGGCCTTTATTGACAGGGGTCCCTCCACAGATACGCAGTATTTT.

This chain uses TRBV9 with TRBJ2-3; possible D gene TRBD2, 5 bases. Germline loops: CDR1 SGDLS, CDR2 YYNGEE. This CDR3 spans 15 amino acids. The ends were cut back, 2 bases at V and 6 bases at J, with 16 bases in the middle. CDR3 nucleotide sequence: TGTGCCAGCAGCGTCCTTTGGGAAGGCGGGGATACGCAGTATTTT. This sequence encodes CASSVLWEGGDTQYF.

This rearrangement joins TRBV28 to TRBJ2-7, with a weak D call TRBD2 (6 bases). V shed 6 bases and J shed 0 bases, with 15 bases lying between them. This CDR3 is built from 15 residues. Germline values: CDR1 MDHEN, CDR2 SYDVKM. Here the CDR3 DNA reads TGTGCCAGCAGCCCCGAGGGTAGCGGCTCCTACGAGCAGTACTTC. Translating it yields CASSPEGSGSYEQYF.

The chain recombines TRBV5-4 with TRBJ1-1; D is uncertain. Looked up from germline, CDR1 is SGHNT and CDR2 is YYREEE (reference sequence). The V end was cut by 7 bases, the J end by 3 bases, with 16 bases between. The CDR3 length is 14 residues. The CDR3 reads CASVKQGTDTEAFF. The CDR3 DNA is TGTGCCAGCGTCAAACAAGGAACGGACACTGAAGCTTTCTTT. The full variable domain, in which reference TRBV5-4 and TRBJ1-1 provide the parts outside the CDR3, is ETGVTQSPTHLIKTRGQQVTLRCSSQSGHNTVSWYQQALGQGPQFIFQYYREEENGRGNFPPRFSGLQFPNYSSELNVNALELDDSALYLCASVKQGTDTEAFFGQGTRLTVV.

J is TRBJ2-1 and V is TRBV7-9; 10 nucleotides match TRBD2. V shed 3 bases and J 6 bases; nucleotides not matched to a gene: 17. Germline CDR1 is SEHNR and CDR2 is FQNEAQ (reference sequence). The CDR3 is 19 residues long. The CDR3 DNA follows: TGTGCCAGCAGCTTCGCGGGACTAGCGCACCGACTTTCCCCCAATGAGCAGTTCTTC. This gives the protein CASSFAGLAHRLSPNEQFF.

The chain carries TRBV7-9 and TRBJ2-7; no definite D call. With 3 bases removed from V and 5 bases from J, the gap between germline ends came to 5 bases. This CDR3 region has 11 residues. The V gene's germline CDR1 is SEHNR and CDR2 FQNEAQ (reference sequence). The CDR3 DNA sequence: TGTGCCAGCAGCTTCATCAACGAGCAGTACTTC. Protein product: CASSFINEQYF.

The J gene is TRBJ1-1, the V gene TRBV7-9; the D is unclear. This CDR3 has 13 amino acids. Trimming left V 4 bases short and J 7 bases short, with 13 bases between. Per germline, CDR1 SEHNR and CDR2 FQNEAQ (reference sequence). The CDR3 DNA reads as TGTGCCAGCAGCTCCCCAAGGACGTATGAAGCTTTCTTT. Its translation is CASSSPRTYEAFF.

This rearrangement joins TRBV6-4 to TRBJ1-2; 7 bases align to TRBD1. Germline V CDR1 and CDR2: MRHNA, SNTAGT. This CDR3 comprises 14 residues. The junction had 10 bases not matched to a gene; V was cut back by 5 bases and J by 7 bases. The CDR3 region is CASSPTGTTRGYTF. CDR3 nucleotide sequence: TGTGCCAGCAGTCCGACAGGGACCACCCGTGGCTACACCTTC.

The chain employs TRBV18 and TRBJ1-4; D gene unclear. The length of the CDR3 is 16 residues. Germline V gene sequence: CDR1 KGHSH, CDR2 LQKENI. V dropped 3 bases and J dropped 0 bases, with 11 bases sitting between them. Here the CDR3 reads CASSPRRPATNEKLFF. As DNA, the CDR3 is TGTGCCAGCTCACCCCGCAGGCCTGCAACTAATGAAAAACTGTTTTTT.

The rearrangement links TRBV4-3 to TRBJ2-3, with 8 nucleotides matching TRBD2. J was trimmed by 13 bases and V by 3 bases; bases with no gene match: 6. CDR1 LGHNA and CDR2 YSLEER come from the germline V gene. The length of the CDR3 is 12 residues. CDR3 protein: CASSQGLGVKYF. The CDR3 DNA reads as TGCGCCAGCAGCCAGGGACTAGGGGTAAAGTATTTT.

The rearrangement joins TRBV6-5 to TRBJ2-7, with unresolved D. This CDR3 comprises 14 residues. The germline V gene encodes CDR1 MNHEY and CDR2 SVGAGI. Trimming left V 2 bases short and J 2 bases short, with 10 bases between. The CDR3 DNA reads TGTGCCAGCAGTTACGGCCGGACGACCTACGAGCAGTACTTC. Amino acid sequence: CASSYGRTTYEQYF.

The chain joins TRBV21-1 to TRBJ2-3; the table's D call, TRBD1, was not checked against the DNA. TRBV21-1 is a pseudogene segment. This CDR3 is 15 amino acids long. Here the CDR3 reads CASSSTGGSADTQYF. The CDR3 region has the DNA TGTGCCAGCAGCAGCACAGGGGGGAGTGCAGATACGCAGTATTTT.